This T cell receptor (beta chain) was retrieved from a study of metastatic and nonmetastatic thyroid tumors. Study outcomes and limitations: Reportedly, malignant thyroid tumors had significantly higher TCR beta diversity than benign nodules, in blood and tumor.

This CDR3 comprises 18 residues. All patients reached thyroid surgery having received no treatment beforehand. As processed by the authors: Building a distant-metastasis classifier for papillary thyroid cancer drew on CDR3 differences across clinicopathological groups. TCRdb re-analyzed the PCR reads through MiXCR. V and J calls and clone size were set by TCRdb, not the authors. Among 35,000 to 50,000 clones listed, 19% were seen once. Points on this clone: Its antigen remains unknown. A read error may account for a junction end that differs from germline.

V gene TRBV12-3 or TRBV12-4 combines with J gene TRBJ2-3; weak D call: TRBD1 (6 bases). The clonotype was recovered from a female donor with papillary thyroid cancer or a benign thyroid nodule (not recorded which). Some clones in this sample may be carry-over from other donors' samples. The sequenced material came from blood. In DNA form, the CDR3 reads TGTGCCAGGAGTTTCCGGACACAAACAGGGTGGGGCACAGATACGCAGTATTTT. Amino acid sequence: CARSFRTQTGWGTDTQYF.